The sequence of this TCR beta chain was determined in a study of T cell responses to AZD1222 COVID-19 vaccine. Assay used: immunoSEQ multiplex PCR; TCRdb lists only in-frame clones, some missing. The sample gives some 97,000 clones, about 83% of which show up once; 3.3% is in the top ten. This clonotype was sampled from an adult in good health. The sample was peripheral blood, taken on day 0 of AZD1222 vaccination.

CDR3 DNA sequence: TGTGCCAGTAGTAGATCGGTAAATGAAAAACTGTTTTTT. Encoded protein: CASSRSVNEKLFF. This chain connects TRBV19 to TRBJ1-4; D gene ambiguous. V was shortened by 4 bases and J by 5 bases, with 8 bases between the two germline ends. CDR3 length: 13 residues. Germline CDR1 is LNHDA and CDR2 is SQIVND (reference sequence).